Listed here are 26 T cell receptor beta chains from one sample, sequenced in a study of T cells in Graves' hyperthyroidism and ophthalmopathy. Authors of the study amplified TCR beta CDR3 regions from RNA transcripts. First-round RT-PCR targeting the TCR CDR3 was performed with the HTBI primer set. TCRdb itself ran the multiplex PCR reads through MiXCR, one entry per CDR3 protein. Of about 35,000 distinct CDR3 sequences detected, less than 50% appear once; the ten largest clones hold 6.2%. Sequencing was performed on blood. These receptors came from a woman between 45 and 60 years old with Graves' hyperthyroidism that later progressed to Graves' ophthalmopathy.

The V and J genes are TRBV29-1 and TRBJ1-1; D ambiguous. The CDR3 totals 13 residues. V was clipped by 0 bases and J by 0 bases, with 5 bases between them. Germline CDR1 is SQVTM and CDR2 is ANQGSEA. The CDR3 here is CSVEDTVNTEAFF. In DNA form, the CDR3 reads TGCAGCGTTGAAGACACTGTGAACACTGAAGCTTTCTTT. Together with reference TRBV29-1 and TRBJ1-1, the CDR3 gives the full variable domain: SAVISQKPSRDICQRGTSLTIQCQVDSQVTMMFWYRQQPGQSLTLIATANQGSEATYESGFVIDKFPISRPNLTFSTLTVSNMSPEDSSIYLCSVEDTVNTEAFFGQGTRLTVV.

The chain links TRBV12-3 or TRBV12-4 to TRBJ1-5; 7 bases are a match to TRBD1. The CDR3 totals 16 residues. The junction had 15 bases not matched to a gene; V was cut back by 8 bases and J by 5 bases. The DNA of the CDR3 is TGTGCCAGCGGCCTTTTGGCAGGGGGGAGGGATCAGCCCCAGCATTTT. Amino acids: CASGLLAGGRDQPQHF.

The V gene is TRBV10-2, the J gene TRBJ2-2; TRBD1 aligns across 7 bases. From germline, CDR1 is WSHSY and CDR2 SAAADI. The ends lost 5 bases at V and 4 bases at J; junction bases unmatched: 10. The CDR3 consists of 16 residues. Here the CDR3 reads CASSLFGRGSTGELFF. Written as DNA, the CDR3 is TGCGCCAGCAGTCTGTTTGGCAGGGGGAGCACCGGGGAGCTGTTTTTT.

This clonotype has at least ten counts. V gene TRBV6-5 combines with J gene TRBJ1-6; 10 positions match TRBD1. This CDR3 is 17 amino acids long. Germline loops: CDR1 MNHEY, CDR2 SVGAGI. Trimming cost V 6 bases and J 6 bases; bases outside gene matches: 11. The CDR3 sequence is CASSRYGTGEINSPLHF. DNA of the CDR3: TGTGCCAGCAGCCGATATGGGACAGGGGAGATTAATTCACCCCTCCACTTT.

This clonotype was seen ten or more times. The chain employs TRBV20-1 and TRBJ1-1; D remains unclear. Germline V gene sequence: CDR1 DFQATT, CDR2 SNEGSKA (reference sequence). This CDR3 has 14 residues. V was cut by 2 bases and J by 1 base, with 11 bases left in between. The CDR3 here is CSARFLRRNTEAFF. Written as DNA, the CDR3 is TGCAGTGCTAGATTTCTCCGGAGGAACACTGAAGCTTTCTTT.

This clonotype is labeled medium-sized. V usage is TRBV10-2 and J usage is TRBJ1-3, with a possible D match to TRBD1 (5 bases). CDR1 WSHSY and CDR2 SAAADI come from the germline V gene. V lost 3 bases and J 12 bases, leaving 15 bases between the germline ends. The CDR3 is made up of 13 amino acids. CDR3: CASSEMSRDNIYF. The DNA for the CDR3 is TGCGCCAGCAGTGAAATGTCCAGGGATAACATATATTTT.

By sample share, this clonotype is large (0.1 to 1%). The chain recombines TRBV20-1 with TRBJ2-7; 7 bases line up with TRBD1. Losses at the gene ends were 3 bases for V and 1 base for J; bases not matched to a gene: 6. The CDR3 has 14 amino acids. Per germline, CDR1 DFQATT and CDR2 SNEGSKA (reference sequence). The CDR3 sequence is CSASRDSISYEQYF. DNA of the CDR3: TGCAGTGCTAGCCGGGACAGTATATCCTACGAGCAGTACTTC.

This clonotype was recorded at least ten times. The chain carries TRBV13 and TRBJ1-4; D unclear. Trimming pared 6 bases from V and 0 bases from J, leaving 8 bases between. Germline V lookup: CDR1 PRHDT, CDR2 FYEKMQ (reference sequence). The CDR3 covers 14 residues. CDR3 amino acids: CASSMAATNEKLFF. In DNA form, the CDR3 reads TGTGCCAGCAGTATGGCAGCAACTAATGAAAAACTGTTTTTT.

The chain recombines TRBV12-5 with TRBJ2-2, with D hard to call. V was shortened by 4 bases and J by 2 bases, with 5 bases between the two germline ends. The CDR3 extends over 13 amino acids. Germline V gene sequence: CDR1 LGHNT, CDR2 FRNRAP. Here the CDR3 reads CASGSVNTGELFF. CDR3 DNA sequence: TGTGCTAGTGGTTCCGTAAACACCGGGGAGCTGTTTTTT.

V is TRBV20-1 and J is TRBJ2-7; 7 positions match TRBD2. Losses at the gene ends were 3 bases for V and 0 bases for J; bases not matched to a gene: 5. The V gene's germline CDR1 is DFQATT and CDR2 SNEGSKA (reference sequence). The CDR3 runs 14 residues. The CDR3 region is CSASLAVSSYEQYF. DNA of the CDR3: TGCAGTGCTAGTCTAGCGGTGAGCTCCTACGAGCAGTACTTC.

This clonotype was detected ten times or more. The J gene is TRBJ2-3, the V gene TRBV20-1; TRBD2 aligns across 7 bases. Per germline, CDR1 DFQATT and CDR2 SNEGSKA (reference sequence). With 1 base clipped from V and 1 base from J, the junction kept 20 bases outside the gene matches. CDR3 length equals 20 residues. CDR3 coding DNA: TGCAGTGCTAGAGCAAGGGAGGGTGGATGGCGGGGAGGAGGCACAGATACGCAGTATTTT. Protein sequence: CSARAREGGWRGGGTDTQYF.

The genes are TRBV7-9 and TRBJ2-2; D not certain. Germline assignment: CDR1 SEHNR and CDR2 FQNEAQ (reference sequence). The CDR3 contains 15 residues. Trimming cost V 0 bases and J 4 bases, with 9 bases left between them. The CDR3 nucleotides read TGTGCCAGCAGCTTAGCTTTAACGGTCACCGGGGAGCTGTTTTTT. It yields the protein CASSLALTVTGELFF.

The gene calls are TRBV6-1 and TRBJ1-5, with 10 nucleotides matching TRBD1. Germline CDR1 reads MNHNS; CDR2 reads SASEGT. CDR3 length equals 13 residues. J gave up 7 bases and V 8 bases, and 5 bases lay outside the gene matches. The CDR3 spells CASRTGGLQPQHF. DNA of the CDR3: TGTGCCAGCCGGACAGGGGGGTTGCAGCCCCAGCATTTT.

This clonotype was recorded a few times. The chain recombines TRBV11-3 with TRBJ2-5; TRBD1 might be the D (5 bases). The CDR3 is made up of 9 amino acids. Germline V gene sequence: CDR1 SGHNT, CDR2 YENEEA. The ends were cut back, 5 bases at V and 11 bases at J, with 6 bases in the middle. CDR3 sequence (DNA): TGTGCCAGCAGCAGGGGACAGTACTTC. This codes for CASSRGQYF. The full variable domain, its missing parts supplied by reference TRBV11-3 and TRBJ2-5, is EAGVVQSPRYKIIEKKQPVAFWCNPISGHNTLYWYLQNLGQGPELLIRYENEEAVDDSQLPKDRFSAERLKGVDSTLKIQPAELGDSAVYLCASSRGQYFGPGTRLLVL.

This clonotype was observed a single time. The gene calls are TRBV7-8 and TRBJ1-2, with TRBD1 matching over 7 bases. Unmatched junction bases numbered 9, after V lost 5 bases and J lost 0 bases. The germline gives CDR1 SGHVS, CDR2 FQNEAQ. This CDR3 is built from 16 residues. The CDR3 coding sequence is TGTGCCAGCAGCCTTACTCCGGGACAGTCTAACTATGGCTACACCTTC. Amino acid sequence: CASSLTPGQSNYGYTF.

This clonotype was counted many times. The V gene is TRBV7-2, the J gene TRBJ1-1; D may be TRBD1 (5 bases). The CDR3 length is 16 residues. Germline-derived CDR1 and CDR2 are SGHTA and FQGNSA. V was trimmed by 5 bases and J by 1 base, leaving 17 bases between them. CDR3: CASSPRGVRGNTEAFF. The DNA for the CDR3 is TGTGCCAGCAGCCCTCGGGGGGTTCGGGGGAACACTGAAGCTTTCTTT.

This rearrangement joins TRBV6-1 to TRBJ1-1; 9 nucleotides match TRBD1. The CDR3 has 15 residues. Germline V gene data show CDR1 as MNHNS and CDR2 as SASEGT. V gave up 4 bases and J gave up 6 bases; unmatched junction bases: 9. CDR3 bases: TGTGCCAGCAGTGGGAAGACAGGGGGACAATCTGAAGCTTTCTTT. Amino acids: CASSGKTGGQSEAFF.

This clonotype was counted ten times or more. The junction departs from germline at one end; a sequencing error may be responsible. The chain employs TRBV7-7 and TRBJ2-2; 8 bases match TRBD2. This CDR3 is built from 17 residues. Germline V lookup: CDR1 SSHAT, CDR2 FNYEAQ (reference sequence). Here the CDR3 reads CASSFSIGREGTGELFF. The DNA for the CDR3 is TGTGCTAGCAGCTTTTCGATCGGGAGGGAGGGCACCGGGGAGCTGTTTTTT.

The table lists this clonotype with many counts. J is TRBJ1-2 and V is TRBV9, with D possibly being TRBD1 (6 bases). Looked up from germline, CDR1 is SGDLS and CDR2 is YYNGEE. The V end was cut by 3 bases, the J end by 7 bases, with 25 bases between. The CDR3 contains 17 residues. Here the CDR3 DNA reads TGTGCCAGCAGCGCAGATGACACAGGGTTACACATAAGTGGCTACACCTTC. It translates to CASSADDTGLHISGYTF.

This chain uses TRBV5-6 with TRBJ1-5; the D gene is possibly TRBD1 (5 bases). The ends were cut back, 6 bases at V and 8 bases at J, with 18 bases in the middle. The germline CDR1 and CDR2 sequences are SGHDT and YYEEEE. This CDR3 is 14 amino acids long. As DNA, the CDR3 is TGTGCCAGCAAATGGGGGGGTGATAATGAGCCCCAGCATTTT. Protein sequence: CASKWGGDNEPQHF.

This rearrangement joins TRBV20-1 to TRBJ2-7; D possibly uses TRBD1 or TRBD2 (7 bases each). Per the germline V gene, CDR1 is DFQATT and CDR2 is SNEGSKA (reference sequence). Between the trimmed V and J ends, which lost 3 bases and 2 bases, there was a span of 17 bases. CDR3 length: 15 residues. The chain's CDR3 is CSASLQGRGTYEQYF. In nucleotides, the CDR3 is TGCAGTGCTAGTCTACAGGGGAGGGGGACCTACGAGCAGTACTTC.

This clonotype has just one count. This rearrangement joins TRBV12-3 or TRBV12-4 to TRBJ1-5, with D tentatively TRBD1 (5 bases). The CDR3 totals 14 residues. V was clipped by 3 bases and J by 7 bases, with 13 bases between them. The CDR3 sequence is CASSFGGKGQPQHF. CDR3 DNA sequence: TGTGCCAGCAGTTTCGGGGGGAAGGGGCAGCCCCAGCATTTT.

This chain joins TRBV5-1 and TRBJ1-2; the match to TRBD1 covers 7 bases. V was pared by 4 bases and J by 6 bases, with 3 bases of the junction left unmatched. Per the germline V gene, CDR1 is SGHRS and CDR2 is YFSETQ. The CDR3 runs to 12 residues. CDR3 DNA: TGCGCCAGCAGCACCGACAGGGATGGCTACACCTTC. Its protein product is CASSTDRDGYTF. Looking up the rest from reference TRBV5-1 and TRBJ1-2 gives the full variable domain: KAGVTQTPRYLIKTRGQQVTLSCSPISGHRSVSWYQQTPGQGLQFLFEYFSETQRNKGNFPGRFSGRQFSNSRSEMNVSTLELGDSALYLCASSTDRDGYTFGSGTRLTVV.

The sample holds a few counts of this clonotype. DNA of the CDR3: TGCGCCAACGACAGGACAGGGGGATCGAATGGCTACACCTTC. It encodes CANDRTGGSNGYTF. J is TRBJ1-2 and V is TRBV10-1, with 10 positions matching TRBD1. The junction had 11 bases not matched to a gene; V was cut back by 10 bases and J by 6 bases. The CDR3 is made up of 14 amino acids. CDR1 WNHNN and CDR2 SYGVQD come from the germline V gene (reference sequence).

This clonotype came up many times. The V gene is TRBV3-1, the J gene TRBJ2-2; tentative D call: TRBD2 (6 bases). This CDR3 is built from 15 residues. Looked up from germline, CDR1 is LGHDT and CDR2 is YNNKEL (reference sequence). V lost 0 bases to trimming and J lost 8 bases, with 13 bases between them. CDR3 nucleotide sequence: TGTGCCAGCAGCCAAGATTTAACTAGCTTAGGGGAGCTGTTTTTT. It is translated as CASSQDLTSLGELFF.

The chain combines TRBV24-1 with TRBJ1-2, with D unresolved. V lost 7 bases to trimming and J lost 5 bases, with 37 bases between them. The CDR3 has 21 amino acids. CDR1 and CDR2 from the germline V gene are KGHDR and SFDVKD. CDR3 bases: TGTGCCACCAGGTCTGGAAGGACGGCAAAAATCCGCTCTTTCCGTGGGTATGGCTACACCTTC. Its protein is CATRSGRTAKIRSFRGYGYTF.